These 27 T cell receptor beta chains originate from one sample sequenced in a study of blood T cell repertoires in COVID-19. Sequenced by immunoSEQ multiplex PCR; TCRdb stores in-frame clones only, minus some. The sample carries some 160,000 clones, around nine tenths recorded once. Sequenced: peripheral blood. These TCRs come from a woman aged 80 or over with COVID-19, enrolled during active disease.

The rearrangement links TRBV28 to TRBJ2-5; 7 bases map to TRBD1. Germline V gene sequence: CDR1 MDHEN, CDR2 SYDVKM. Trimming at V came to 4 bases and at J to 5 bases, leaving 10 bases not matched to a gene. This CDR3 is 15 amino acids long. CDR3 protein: CASSSKQVTGETQYF. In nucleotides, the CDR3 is TGTGCCAGCAGTTCAAAACAAGTGACAGGGGAGACCCAGTACTTC.

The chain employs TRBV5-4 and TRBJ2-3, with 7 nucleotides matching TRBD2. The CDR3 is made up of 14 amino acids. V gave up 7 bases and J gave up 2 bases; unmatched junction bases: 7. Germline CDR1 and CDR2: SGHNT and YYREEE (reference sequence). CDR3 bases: TGTGCCAGCTCTGAGCTAGCGGCCACAGATACGCAGTATTTT. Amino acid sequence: CASSELAATDTQYF.

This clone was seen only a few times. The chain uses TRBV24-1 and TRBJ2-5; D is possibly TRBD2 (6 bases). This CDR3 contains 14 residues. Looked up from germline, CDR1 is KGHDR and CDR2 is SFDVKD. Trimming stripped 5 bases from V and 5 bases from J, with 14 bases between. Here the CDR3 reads CATSAKEGYETQYF. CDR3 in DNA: TGTGCCACCAGTGCGAAGGAGGGGTACGAGACCCAGTACTTC.

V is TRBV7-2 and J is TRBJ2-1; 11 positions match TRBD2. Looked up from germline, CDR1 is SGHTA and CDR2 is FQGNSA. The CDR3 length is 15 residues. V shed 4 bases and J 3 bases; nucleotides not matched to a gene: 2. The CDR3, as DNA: TGTGCCAGCAGCTCGGGACTAGCGGTCTACAATGAGCAGTTCTTC. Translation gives CASSSGLAVYNEQFF.

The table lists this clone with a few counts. This CDR3 is CASSLRQVAGGYTF. The CDR3 nucleotides read TGTGCCAGCAGTTTAAGGCAGGTCGCGGGAGGCTACACCTTC. This sequence joins TRBV28 and TRBJ1-2; D call uncertain. Germline V lookup: CDR1 MDHEN, CDR2 SYDVKM. The CDR3 is 14 amino acids. The ends were cut back, 2 bases at V and 8 bases at J, with 15 bases in the middle.

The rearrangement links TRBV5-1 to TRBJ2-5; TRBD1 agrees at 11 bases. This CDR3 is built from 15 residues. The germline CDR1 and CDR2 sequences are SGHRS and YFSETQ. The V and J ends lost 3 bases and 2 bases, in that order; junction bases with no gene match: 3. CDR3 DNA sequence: TGCGCCAGCAGCTCGGGACAGGGGGTGCAAGAGACCCAGTACTTC. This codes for CASSSGQGVQETQYF.

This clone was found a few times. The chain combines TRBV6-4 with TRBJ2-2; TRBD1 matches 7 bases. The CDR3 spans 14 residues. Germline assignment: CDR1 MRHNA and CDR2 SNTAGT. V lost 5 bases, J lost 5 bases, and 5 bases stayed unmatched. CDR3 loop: CASSRDSPTGELFF. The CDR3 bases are TGTGCCAGCAGTAGGGACAGCCCGACCGGGGAGCTGTTTTTT.

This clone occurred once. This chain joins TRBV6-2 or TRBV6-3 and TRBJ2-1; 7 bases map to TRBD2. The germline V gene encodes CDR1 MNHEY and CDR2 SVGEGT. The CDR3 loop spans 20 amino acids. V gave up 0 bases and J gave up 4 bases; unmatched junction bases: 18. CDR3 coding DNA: TGTGCCAGCAGTTACTCGAGGGGAGGGTGGGCTTCTCGGGAATACAATGAGCAGTTCTTC. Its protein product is CASSYSRGGWASREYNEQFF.

CDR3 nucleotide sequence: TGTGCCAGCAGTCCTAGCGCTGGGGCCAACGTCCTGACTTTC. As protein: CASSPSAGANVLTF. The chain joins TRBV7-9 to TRBJ2-6; TRBD2 is a possible D gene (6 bases). This CDR3 comprises 14 residues. The V end was cut by 6 bases, the J end by 2 bases, with 8 bases between. Germline V CDR1 and CDR2: SEHNR, FQNEAQ (reference sequence).

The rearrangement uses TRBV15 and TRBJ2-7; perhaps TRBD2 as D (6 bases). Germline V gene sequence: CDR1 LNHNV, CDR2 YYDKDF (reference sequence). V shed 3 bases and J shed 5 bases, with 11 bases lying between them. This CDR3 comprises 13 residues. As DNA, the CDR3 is TGTGCCACCAGCAGGACTAGTTTGGACGAGCAGTACTTC. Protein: CATSRTSLDEQYF.

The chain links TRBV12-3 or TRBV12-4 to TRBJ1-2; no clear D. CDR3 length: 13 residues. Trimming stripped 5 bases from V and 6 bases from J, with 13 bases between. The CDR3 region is CASSPRGWHGYTF. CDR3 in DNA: TGTGCCAGCAGTCCCCGGGGATGGCATGGCTACACCTTC.

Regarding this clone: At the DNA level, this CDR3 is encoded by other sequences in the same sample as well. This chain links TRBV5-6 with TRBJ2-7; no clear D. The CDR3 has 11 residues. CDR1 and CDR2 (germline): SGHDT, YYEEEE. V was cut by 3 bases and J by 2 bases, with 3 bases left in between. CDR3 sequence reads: CASSSAYEQYF. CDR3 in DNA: TGTGCCAGCAGCTCGGCCTACGAGCAGTACTTC.

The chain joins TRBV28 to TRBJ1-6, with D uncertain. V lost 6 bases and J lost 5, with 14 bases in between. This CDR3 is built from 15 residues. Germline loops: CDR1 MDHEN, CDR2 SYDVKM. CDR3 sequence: CASSLRAVNNSPLHF. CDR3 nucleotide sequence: TGTGCCAGCAGCCTGAGGGCAGTGAATAATTCACCCCTCCACTTT.

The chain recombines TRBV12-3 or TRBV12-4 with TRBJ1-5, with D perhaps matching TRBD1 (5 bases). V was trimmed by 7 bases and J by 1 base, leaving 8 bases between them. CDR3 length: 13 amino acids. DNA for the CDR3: TGTGCCAGCACAGGGTTGAGCAATCAGCCCCAGCATTTT. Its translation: CASTGLSNQPQHF.

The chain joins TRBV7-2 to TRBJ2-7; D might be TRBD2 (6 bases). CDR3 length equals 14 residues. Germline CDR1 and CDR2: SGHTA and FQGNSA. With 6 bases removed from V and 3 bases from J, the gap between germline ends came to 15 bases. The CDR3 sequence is CASRRGSGSYEQYF. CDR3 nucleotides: TGTGCCAGCAGACGTGGTAGCGGTAGCTACGAGCAGTACTTC.

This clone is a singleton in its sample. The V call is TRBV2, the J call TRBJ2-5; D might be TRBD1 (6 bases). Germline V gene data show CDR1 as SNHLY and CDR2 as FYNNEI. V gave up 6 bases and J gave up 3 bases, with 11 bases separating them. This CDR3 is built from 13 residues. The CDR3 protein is CASSLGTKETQYF. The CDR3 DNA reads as TGTGCCAGCAGCCTCGGGACAAAAGAGACCCAGTACTTC.

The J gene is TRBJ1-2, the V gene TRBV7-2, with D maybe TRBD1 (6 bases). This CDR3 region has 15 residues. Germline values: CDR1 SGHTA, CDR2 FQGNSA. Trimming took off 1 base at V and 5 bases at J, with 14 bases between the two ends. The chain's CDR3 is CASSLGAQGSYGYTF. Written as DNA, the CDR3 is TGTGCCAGCAGCTTAGGGGCACAGGGTTCGTATGGCTACACCTTC.

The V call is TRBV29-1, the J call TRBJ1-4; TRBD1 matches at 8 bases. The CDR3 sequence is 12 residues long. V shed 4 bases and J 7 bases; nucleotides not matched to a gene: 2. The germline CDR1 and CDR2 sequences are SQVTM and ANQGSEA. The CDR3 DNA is TGCAGCGTTGGGGACAGGAGTGAAAAACTGTTTTTT. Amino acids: CSVGDRSEKLFF.

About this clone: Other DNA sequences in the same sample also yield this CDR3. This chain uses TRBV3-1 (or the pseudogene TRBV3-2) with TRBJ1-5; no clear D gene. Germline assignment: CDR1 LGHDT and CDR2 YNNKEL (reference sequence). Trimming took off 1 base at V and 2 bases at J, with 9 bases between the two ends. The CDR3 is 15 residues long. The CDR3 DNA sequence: TGTGCCAGCAGCCAAGGGCAAGGAGGCAATCAGCCCCAGCATTTT. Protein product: CASSQGQGGNQPQHF.

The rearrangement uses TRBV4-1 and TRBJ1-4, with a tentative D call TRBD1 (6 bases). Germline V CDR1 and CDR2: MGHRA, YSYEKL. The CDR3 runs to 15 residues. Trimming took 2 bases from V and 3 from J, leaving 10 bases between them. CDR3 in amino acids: CASSQWSGANEKLFF. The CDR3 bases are TGCGCCAGCAGCCAATGGTCAGGGGCTAATGAAAAACTGTTTTTT.

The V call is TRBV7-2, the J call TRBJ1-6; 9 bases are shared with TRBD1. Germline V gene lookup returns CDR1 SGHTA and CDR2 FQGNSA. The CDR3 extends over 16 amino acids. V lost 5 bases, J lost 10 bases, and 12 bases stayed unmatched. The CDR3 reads CASSSSYRGRDSPLHF. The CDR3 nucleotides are TGTGCCAGCAGCAGTTCCTACAGGGGGCGGGACTCACCCCTCCACTTT.

CDR3 nucleotide sequence: TGTGCCAGCAGCCGCAGGGAGGGTGACACTGAAGCTTTCTTT. Its protein product is CASSRREGDTEAFF. The chain carries TRBV7-9 and TRBJ1-1; TRBD1 might be the D (5 bases). The CDR3 length is 14 residues. Germline values: CDR1 SEHNR, CDR2 FQNEAQ (reference sequence). The V gene lost 5 bases and the J gene lost 3 bases, with 13 bases spanning the gap. Together with reference TRBV7-9 and TRBJ1-1, the CDR3 gives the full variable domain: DTGVSQNPRHKITKRGQNVTFRCDPISEHNRLYWYRQTLGQGPEFLTYFQNEAQLEKSRLLSDRFSAERPKGSFSTLEIQRTEQGDSAMYLCASSRREGDTEAFFGQGTRLTVV.

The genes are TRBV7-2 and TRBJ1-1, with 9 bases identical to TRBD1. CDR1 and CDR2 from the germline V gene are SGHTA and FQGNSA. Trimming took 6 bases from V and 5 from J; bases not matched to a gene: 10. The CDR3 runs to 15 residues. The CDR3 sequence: CASSTDRGVLTEAFF. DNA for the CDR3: TGTGCCAGCAGTACAGACAGGGGGGTGTTGACTGAAGCTTTCTTT. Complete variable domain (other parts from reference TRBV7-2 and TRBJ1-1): GAGVSQSPSNKVTEKGKDVELRCDPISGHTALYWYRQSLGQGLEFLIYFQGNSAPDKSGLPSDRFSAERTGGSVSTLTIQRTQQEDSAVYLCASSTDRGVLTEAFFGQGTRLTVV.

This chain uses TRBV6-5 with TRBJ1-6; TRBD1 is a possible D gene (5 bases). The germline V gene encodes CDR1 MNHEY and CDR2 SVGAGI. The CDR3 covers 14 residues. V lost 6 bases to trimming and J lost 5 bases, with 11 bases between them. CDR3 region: CASRKQAHNSPLHF. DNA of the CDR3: TGTGCCAGCAGAAAACAGGCCCATAATTCACCCCTCCACTTT.

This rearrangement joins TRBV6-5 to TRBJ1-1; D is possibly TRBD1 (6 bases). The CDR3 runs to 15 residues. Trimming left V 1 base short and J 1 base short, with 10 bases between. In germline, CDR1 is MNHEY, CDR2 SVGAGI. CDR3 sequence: CASSYFSQGNTEAFF. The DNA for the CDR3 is TGTGCCAGCAGTTACTTCTCACAGGGGAACACTGAAGCTTTCTTT.

CDR3 protein: CASSPGGTGDYGYTF. The CDR3 coding sequence is TGCGCCAGCAGCCCCGGTGGAACAGGAGACTATGGCTACACCTTC. The rearrangement links TRBV5-1 to TRBJ1-2, with D maybe TRBD1 (5 bases). This CDR3 contains 15 residues. CDR1 SGHRS and CDR2 YFSETQ come from the germline V gene. V lost 4 bases, J lost 3 bases, and 16 bases lay in between.

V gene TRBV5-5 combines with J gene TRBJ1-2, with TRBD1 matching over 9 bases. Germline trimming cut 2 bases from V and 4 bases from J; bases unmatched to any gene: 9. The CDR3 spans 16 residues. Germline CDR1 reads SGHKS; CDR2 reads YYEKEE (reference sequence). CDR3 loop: CASSFQAGQGFYGYTF. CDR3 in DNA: TGTGCCAGCAGCTTTCAAGCGGGACAGGGATTCTATGGCTACACCTTC.